The present T cell receptor (beta chain) was sequenced within a study of blood T cell repertoires in COVID-19. Study details: Some COVID-19 samples were acute and others convalescent; all came from the United States, Italy and Spain.

In Seattle, patients joined the study during active infection and were tracked longitudinally. Trimming took 0 bases from V and 6 from J, leaving 12 bases between them. The germline gives CDR1 SEHNR, CDR2 FQNEAQ (reference sequence). The CDR3 runs to 15 residues. Only in-frame clones appear in the TCRdb table, and some are missing; sequencing was by immunoSEQ multiplex PCR. This sample yields a few hundred thousand clones, of which 85% to 90% are seen a single time; 0.8% to 1% belongs to the top ten. The chain carries TRBV7-9 and TRBJ2-1; D not certain. The origin of this receptor is a young man with COVID-19, enrolled during active disease. Material for sequencing was peripheral blood. The CDR3 DNA sequence: TGTGCCAGCAGCTTAGCGGCTAGAACCTTCAATGAGCAGTTCTTC. It translates to CASSLAARTFNEQFF.